The 27 T cell receptor beta chains reported below all come from one sample, sequenced in a study of cytomegalovirus exposure and HLA in healthy donors. The PCR made use of 60 Vbeta and 13 Jbeta primers. Sequencing used immunoSEQ multiplex PCR; TCRdb keeps in-frame clones, though not all of them. The sample carries 100,000 or so clones, approximately 72% recorded once. The sequenced material came from PBMCs. The source of these receptors is a man aged 25 to 45 in good health and CMV-seropositive.

The gene calls are TRBV10-3 and TRBJ1-1, with D perhaps matching TRBD1 (5 bases). This CDR3 is built from 13 residues. Germline loops: CDR1 ENHRY, CDR2 SYGVKD. V lost 6 bases, J lost 1 base, and 9 bases lay in between. The CDR3 reads CAISYDRNTEAFF. DNA of the CDR3: TGTGCCATCAGCTACGACAGGAACACTGAAGCTTTCTTT.

This chain's CDR3 is CASSSGGTGANVLTF. CDR3 DNA sequence: TGTGCCAGCAGCTCAGGGGGTACTGGGGCCAACGTCCTGACTTTC. The V call is TRBV11-3, the J call TRBJ2-6, with 7 bases that match TRBD1. CDR1 is SGHNT and CDR2 is YENEEA in the germline V gene. Losses at the gene ends were 4 bases for V and 2 bases for J; bases not matched to a gene: 2. CDR3 length: 15 amino acids.

On this clone itself: One junction end disagrees with the germline gene, perhaps due to a read error. This rearrangement joins TRBV7-9 to TRBJ2-1, with 8 nucleotides matching TRBD2. Germline V gene data show CDR1 as SEHNR and CDR2 as FQNEAQ (reference sequence). This CDR3 is built from 14 residues. CDR3 bases: TGTTCCAGCAGCTTGGCGGGGGGCCAAAATGAGCAGTTCTTC. Its translation is CSSSLAGGQNEQFF.

This clone was detected a few times. This chain joins TRBV2 and TRBJ1-5; TRBD1 is a possible D gene (6 bases). Looked up from germline, CDR1 is SNHLY and CDR2 is FYNNEI. V lost 6 bases and J lost 7, with 10 bases in between. The CDR3 loop spans 12 amino acids. The CDR3 sequence: CASRSDRQPQHF. CDR3 nucleotide sequence: TGTGCCAGCAGGTCCGACAGGCAGCCCCAGCATTTT.

The chain has TRBV11-2 and TRBJ2-7; D ambiguous. The ends were cut back, 2 bases at V and 4 bases at J, with 18 bases in the middle. The CDR3 spans 16 residues. Germline CDR1 reads SGHAT; CDR2 reads FQNNGV. The CDR3 is CASSLIRSGFAYEQYF. The CDR3 nucleotides are TGTGCCAGCAGCTTAATTCGGTCAGGCTTCGCTTACGAGCAGTACTTC.

This clone was found a few times. The chain joins TRBV5-6 to TRBJ1-4; 7 bases align to TRBD1. J lost 5 bases, V lost 5 bases, and 3 bases had no gene match. Looked up from germline, CDR1 is SGHDT and CDR2 is YYEEEE. The CDR3 loop spans 13 amino acids. The CDR3 bases are TGTGCCAGCAGAGGACAGGAGAATGAAAAACTGTTTTTT. Protein: CASRGQENEKLFF.

The rearrangement uses TRBV5-1 and TRBJ2-3; D perhaps matches TRBD2 (6 bases). Germline assignment: CDR1 SGHRS and CDR2 YFSETQ. Between the trimmed V and J ends, which lost 0 bases and 5 bases, there was a span of 19 bases. The CDR3 length is 17 residues. The CDR3 here is CASSLGGGNPEGDTQYF. The CDR3 bases are TGCGCCAGCAGCTTGGGCGGCGGAAACCCGGAGGGAGATACGCAGTATTTT.

This clone is a singleton in its sample. The chain joins TRBV28 to TRBJ2-5; 10 bases fit TRBD1. V gave up 10 bases and J gave up 3 bases; unmatched junction bases: 8. CDR1 is MDHEN and CDR2 is SYDVKM in the germline V gene. There are 14 residues in the CDR3. The CDR3 bases are TGTGCCACAGGGACAGGGGCCGCCGAAGAGACCCAGTACTTC. Translating it yields CATGTGAAEETQYF.

This clone was detected ten times or more. This rearrangement joins TRBV10-1 to TRBJ1-6; D gene uncertain. This CDR3 spans 14 amino acids. Looked up from germline, CDR1 is WNHNN and CDR2 is SYGVQD (reference sequence). V gave up 7 bases and J gave up 7 bases, with 14 bases separating them. DNA for the CDR3: TGCGCCAGCAAGGAGTCCTTCCTGAATTCACCCCTCCACTTT. Amino acids: CASKESFLNSPLHF.

The chain links TRBV4-1 to TRBJ2-1; TRBD1 matches 7 bases. J gave up 7 bases and V 1 base, and 13 bases lay outside the gene matches. Germline CDR1 MGHRA, CDR2 YSYEKL. This CDR3 comprises 17 residues. In nucleotides, the CDR3 is TGCGCCAGCAGCCAAGTGTCATTCGACAGGGTAGTTAATGAGCAGTTCTTC. It is translated as CASSQVSFDRVVNEQFF.

This chain joins TRBV7-6 and TRBJ1-2; weak D call: TRBD1 (5 bases). With 5 bases removed from V and 8 bases from J, the gap between germline ends came to 18 bases. Germline CDR1 is SGHVS and CDR2 is FNYEAQ. The CDR3 contains 14 residues. The CDR3 is CASSPLPGTWGYTF. CDR3 DNA: TGTGCCAGCAGCCCACTCCCAGGGACTTGGGGCTACACCTTC.

V is TRBV30 and J is TRBJ2-7; 8 bases map to TRBD1. Germline assignment: CDR1 GTSNPN and CDR2 SVGIG (reference sequence). This CDR3 is 14 amino acids long. V lost 2 bases to trimming and J lost 3 bases; unmatched junction nucleotides: 6. As DNA, the CDR3 is TGTGCCTGGAGTCCGAAAACAGGGGGCTACGAGCAGTACTTC. Translating it yields CAWSPKTGGYEQYF.

The chain joins TRBV27 to TRBJ2-5, with 7 bases that match TRBD2. The V segment lost 5 bases and the J segment 4 bases; nucleotides outside the gene matches: 13. Germline V lookup: CDR1 MNHEY, CDR2 SMNVEV (reference sequence). The CDR3 runs to 16 residues. The CDR3 sequence: CASSPGLPPGRETQYF. The CDR3 DNA reads TGTGCCAGCAGTCCGGGACTACCGCCAGGGCGAGAGACCCAGTACTTC.

This clone was seen only once. The V call is TRBV25-1, the J call TRBJ2-5; TRBD1 agrees at 9 bases. The CDR3 is 14 residues long. Trimming took 6 bases from V and 2 from J; bases not matched to a gene: 4. Germline V gene sequence: CDR1 MGHDK, CDR2 SYGVNS. The CDR3 nucleotides read TGTGCCAGCAGCGACAGGGGGTGGCAAGAGACCCAGTACTTC. Its protein is CASSDRGWQETQYF.

The chain recombines TRBV7-9 with TRBJ2-7; TRBD1 aligns across 8 bases. Looked up from germline, CDR1 is SEHNR and CDR2 is FQNEAQ (reference sequence). Trimming cost V 5 bases and J 4 bases; bases outside gene matches: 7. There are 14 residues in the CDR3. The CDR3, as DNA: TGTGCCAGCAGCAACGGACAGGGCCGTTACGAGCAGTACTTC. Its protein is CASSNGQGRYEQYF. Supplemented by reference TRBV7-9 and TRBJ2-7, the full variable domain reads DTGVSQNPRHKITKRGQNVTFRCDPISEHNRLYWYRQTLGQGPEFLTYFQNEAQLEKSRLLSDRFSAERPKGSFSTLEIQRTEQGDSAMYLCASSNGQGRYEQYFGPGTRLTVT.

The rearrangement joins TRBV7-2 to TRBJ2-4; a possible D gene is TRBD1 (5 bases). Germline values: CDR1 SGHTA, CDR2 FQGNSA. The CDR3 covers 15 residues. Trimming shortened V by 1 base and J by 3 bases, and 10 bases separated the two germline ends. This CDR3 is CASSLGGSYKNIQYF. The CDR3 region has the DNA TGTGCCAGCAGCTTAGGGGGCTCGTACAAAAACATTCAGTACTTC.

The gene calls are TRBV29-1 and TRBJ2-7, with 8 bases fitting TRBD1. This CDR3 is 14 amino acids long. J was trimmed by 2 bases and V by 7 bases; bases with no gene match: 10. Looked up from germline, CDR1 is SQVTM and CDR2 is ANQGSEA. CDR3: CSAADRVATYEQYF. The CDR3 DNA reads TGCAGCGCCGCGGACAGGGTGGCGACCTACGAGCAGTACTTC.

In this sample, this clone turned up once. The V and J genes are TRBV7-9 and TRBJ2-5; 12 nucleotides line up with TRBD2. Germline CDR1 and CDR2: SEHNR and FQNEAQ (reference sequence). This CDR3 contains 19 residues. With 4 bases clipped from V and 3 bases from J, the junction kept 15 bases outside the gene matches. The CDR3 region is CASSSAVTSGGSVKETQYF. Written as DNA, the CDR3 is TGTGCCAGCAGCTCGGCCGTGACTAGCGGGGGCTCAGTAAAAGAGACCCAGTACTTC.

This clone was picked up one time. This chain uses TRBV28 with TRBJ1-2; 7 bases are a match to TRBD1. Per the germline V gene, CDR1 is MDHEN and CDR2 is SYDVKM. V shed 9 bases, J shed 2 bases, and the junction held 9 bases outside the gene matches. The CDR3 is 14 residues long. The CDR3 spells CASNEDRINYGYTF. The CDR3 bases are TGTGCCAGTAACGAGGACAGGATCAACTATGGCTACACCTTC.

This clone was detected a few times. V is TRBV7-9 and J is TRBJ2-6, with 8 positions matching TRBD1. V lost 0 bases and J lost 4; bases outside the gene matches: 2. Germline values: CDR1 SEHNR, CDR2 FQNEAQ (reference sequence). This CDR3 has 16 residues. CDR3 sequence (DNA): TGTGCCAGCAGCTTAGCGGGACAGGCCGGGGCCAACGTCCTGACTTTC. Protein sequence: CASSLAGQAGANVLTF.

V gene TRBV2 combines with J gene TRBJ1-4; TRBD1 is a possible D gene (5 bases). Trimming took 4 bases from V and 1 from J, leaving 13 bases between them. The CDR3 contains 16 residues. From germline, CDR1 is SNHLY and CDR2 FYNNEI. The CDR3 sequence is CASSVRGGETNEKLFF. CDR3 DNA sequence: TGTGCCAGCAGTGTTAGGGGAGGGGAAACTAATGAAAAACTGTTTTTT.

This clone occurred a few times. The rearrangement links TRBV7-8 to TRBJ1-1; a possible D gene is TRBD1 (5 bases). Trimming removed 3 bases at V and 5 bases at J, with 7 bases between. The germline V gene encodes CDR1 SGHVS and CDR2 FQNEAQ. The CDR3 covers 12 residues. The CDR3 nucleotides read TGTGCCAGCAGCTTCTCAGGGACTGAAGCTTTCTTT. Its protein product is CASSFSGTEAFF.

The V and J genes are TRBV2 and TRBJ2-1, with a tentative D call TRBD2 (7 bases). Looked up from germline, CDR1 is SNHLY and CDR2 is FYNNEI. The CDR3 runs to 17 residues. The V and J ends lost 2 bases and 3 bases respectively, with 17 bases between them. The CDR3, as DNA: TGTGCCAGCAGTGAATGGGCCGCGGGGGCGGGCTACAATGAGCAGTTCTTC. Residues: CASSEWAAGAGYNEQFF.

This chain connects TRBV6-6 to TRBJ1-4; 9 nucleotides align to TRBD1. The length of the CDR3 is 16 residues. Germline V CDR1 and CDR2: MNHNY, SVGAGI (reference sequence). Unmatched junction bases numbered 6, after V lost 3 bases and J lost 4 bases. The CDR3 reads CASSYRGTGFNEKLFF. CDR3 nucleotide sequence: TGTGCCAGCAGTTATCGGGGGACAGGGTTTAATGAAAAACTGTTTTTT.

The chain is built from TRBV5-5 and TRBJ2-1, with D tentatively TRBD1 (6 bases). The germline CDR1 and CDR2 sequences are SGHKS and YYEKEE (reference sequence). The CDR3 totals 15 residues. The V gene lost 6 bases and the J gene lost 4 bases, with 17 bases spanning the gap. This CDR3 reads CASTQGGSGYNEQFF. The CDR3 DNA follows: TGTGCCAGCACCCAAGGGGGATCAGGGTACAATGAGCAGTTCTTC.

This chain uses TRBV11-3 with TRBJ2-1, with 7 bases fitting TRBD2. The trim removed 1 base at V and 2 bases at J, leaving 2 bases unmatched. In germline, CDR1 is SGHNT, CDR2 YENEEA. The CDR3 is made up of 15 amino acids. CDR3 nucleotides: TGTGCCAGCAGCTTAGGCCGGGGGGCCTACAATGAGCAGTTCTTC. Translated, it gives CASSLGRGAYNEQFF.

This chain uses TRBV11-2 with TRBJ2-4; 11 nucleotides agree with TRBD2. Trimming cost V 3 bases and J 5 bases; bases outside gene matches: 3. CDR3 length: 15 amino acids. Looked up from germline, CDR1 is SGHAT and CDR2 is FQNNGV. The CDR3 sequence: CASSLTSGNQNIQYF. The CDR3, as DNA: TGTGCCAGCAGCTTGACTAGCGGGAATCAAAACATTCAGTACTTC.